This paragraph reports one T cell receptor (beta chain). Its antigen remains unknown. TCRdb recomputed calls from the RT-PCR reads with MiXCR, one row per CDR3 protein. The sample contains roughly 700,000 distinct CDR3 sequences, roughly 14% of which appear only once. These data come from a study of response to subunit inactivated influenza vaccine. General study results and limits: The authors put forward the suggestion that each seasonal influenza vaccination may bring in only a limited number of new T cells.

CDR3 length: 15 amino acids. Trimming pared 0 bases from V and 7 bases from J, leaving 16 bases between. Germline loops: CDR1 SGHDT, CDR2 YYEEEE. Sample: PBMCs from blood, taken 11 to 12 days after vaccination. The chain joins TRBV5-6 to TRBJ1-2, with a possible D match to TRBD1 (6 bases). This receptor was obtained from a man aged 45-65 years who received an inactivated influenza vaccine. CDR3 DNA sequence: TGTGCCAGCAGCTTGGTTTCCGGACAGATGACTGGCTACACCTTC. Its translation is CASSLVSGQMTGYTF.